This T cell receptor (beta chain) appears in the sequencing data of a study of blood T cell repertoires in COVID-19. The wider study: Specimens from acute and convalescent COVID-19 originated in the United States, Italy and Spain. PBMCs, B-cell-depleted T cells, or T cells provided the cDNA or gDNA that made up the material.

Germline CDR1 reads MNHEY; CDR2 reads SVGAGI. With 6 bases clipped from V and 2 bases from J, the junction kept 6 bases outside the gene matches. The CDR3 extends over 14 amino acids. This table comes from immunoSEQ multiplex PCR, and its TCRdb copy is limited to in-frame clones, with some not included. This sample has about 150,000 clones; 80% to 90% occur once, and the top ten carry around 15%. The sample comprised peripheral blood. The sequence was obtained from a woman in her forties with acute or convalescent COVID-19. The rearrangement links TRBV6-5 to TRBJ2-7, with 8 bases lining up with TRBD1. The CDR3 loop is CASSRTGNPYEQYF. The CDR3 DNA follows: TGTGCCAGCAGCAGGACAGGGAACCCCTACGAGCAGTACTTC.